The clone carrying this T cell receptor (beta chain) was seen only once. This entry is derived from a study of beta chain features in type 1 diabetes. Expressed TCRB transcripts were sequenced because the isolated RNA had all been reverse transcribed beforehand. Clones were sequenced by immunoSEQ multiplex PCR, and TCRdb holds only the in-frame ones, with some missing. The data contain about 350,000 clones, roughly a fifth of them singletons. From germline, CDR1 is SNHLY and CDR2 FYNNEI. V was clipped by 4 bases and J by 7 bases; unmatched bases: 3. The CDR3 is 13 amino acids. This chain links TRBV2 with TRBJ1-2; 10 bases fit TRBD1. This clonotype was obtained from a young woman in good health. Sequencing was carried out using naive CD4+ T cells from blood. As DNA, the CDR3 is TGTGCCAGCAGTGTGAGGACAGGGGGTGGCTACACCTTC. It translates to CASSVRTGGGYTF.